The clone carrying this T cell receptor beta chain was found once. Those enrolled in Seattle joined during active infection and were followed longitudinally afterward. The authors' processing: Estimates of nucleated cell counts were drawn from the amplification of reference gene primers. Repertoires were generated with immunoSEQ multiplex PCR, while TCRdb's copy carries only in-frame clones and drops some. V, J and clone size derive from that table, while D and trimming were established from the DNA sequence. The sample lists nearly 70,000 clones, around 90% occurring once. The sample belongs to a study of blood T cell repertoires in COVID-19. Whole-study context: PBMCs, B-cell-depleted T cells, or T cells provided the cDNA or gDNA that made up the material.

Trimming took 2 bases from V and 3 from J; bases not matched to a gene: 5. Germline V gene sequence: CDR1 SGHVS, CDR2 FNYEAQ. The length of the CDR3 is 15 residues. The TCR originated in a woman in her 50s with COVID-19, enrolled during active disease. Specimen: peripheral blood. The chain combines TRBV7-6 with TRBJ2-3; 7 bases fit TRBD2. The CDR3 sequence: CASSLPAGITDTQYF. DNA for the CDR3: TGTGCCAGCAGCTTACCAGCGGGAATTACAGATACGCAGTATTTT.